One sample yielded the 25 T cell receptor beta chains listed below, sequenced in a study of T-cell reconstitution after alpha-beta-depleted transplantation in children. Construction of the TCRbeta library involved unique molecular identifiers. Each CDR3 protein gets one entry after TCRdb re-called the PCR reads with MiXCR. In the table there are more than 45,000 distinct CDR3 sequences, around 56% of which are singletons. The sequenced sample was peripheral blood, obtained before TCRalphabeta/CD19-depleted stem cell transplant. The source is a boy in the first two years of life with SCID, due to receive a stem cell transplant.

This clonotype was counted once. The rearrangement links TRBV18 to TRBJ1-6; no reliable D call. The CDR3 has 12 residues. Per germline, CDR1 KGHSH and CDR2 LQKENI. Trimming took off 3 bases at V and 9 bases at J, with 6 bases between the two ends. CDR3 DNA: TGTGCCAGCTCACCGGGAGGTTCACCCCTCCACTTT. Residues: CASSPGGSPLHF.

This clonotype was counted only a few times. The chain uses TRBV10-2 and TRBJ1-5, with D perhaps TRBD1 (6 bases). CDR3 length equals 18 residues. In germline, CDR1 is WSHSY, CDR2 SAAADI. The V end lost 0 bases, the J end lost 3 bases, and 18 bases lay between the germline ends. This CDR3 reads CASSESGPGVNNNQPQHF. In DNA form, the CDR3 reads TGCGCCAGCAGTGAGTCGGGTCCAGGGGTCAATAACAATCAGCCCCAGCATTTT.

The rearrangement joins TRBV7-3 to TRBJ1-1; no clear D. V lost 2 bases to trimming and J lost 1 base, with 5 bases between them. The CDR3 extends over 13 amino acids. Per the germline V gene, CDR1 is SGHTA and CDR2 is FQGTGA. CDR3 loop: CASSLSRNTEAFF. CDR3 DNA: TGTGCCAGCAGCTTATCCAGGAACACTGAAGCTTTCTTT.

The V gene is TRBV6-1, the J gene TRBJ2-3, with TRBD2 matching 10 bases. The germline CDR1 and CDR2 sequences are MNHNS and SASEGT. The length of the CDR3 is 16 residues. With 0 bases clipped from V and 1 base from J, the junction kept 1 base outside the gene matches. CDR3 loop: CASSEALAGGTDTQYF. As DNA, the CDR3 is TGTGCCAGCAGTGAAGCGCTAGCGGGGGGCACAGATACGCAGTATTTT.

The chain couples TRBV12-3 or TRBV12-4 to TRBJ2-3; 7 positions match TRBD1. The CDR3 spans 16 residues. Trimming cost V 5 bases and J 4 bases; bases outside gene matches: 12. The CDR3 bases are TGTGCCAGCAGTCCCGGAAGGGCAGGGGGATCAGATACGCAGTATTTT. Translated, it gives CASSPGRAGGSDTQYF.

The CDR3 is CASSLGSPPTDTQYF. CDR3 in DNA: TGTGCCAGCAGCTTGGGGTCCCCACCCACAGATACGCAGTATTTT. This sequence joins TRBV5-6 and TRBJ2-3; D uncertain. Germline V gene lookup returns CDR1 SGHDT and CDR2 YYEEEE. The CDR3 extends over 15 amino acids. V lost 0 bases, J lost 2 bases, and 10 bases lay in between.

This chain uses TRBV27 with TRBJ1-1; unclear D gene. V was shortened by 5 bases and J by 6 bases, with 16 bases between the two germline ends. The CDR3 is 14 residues long. Germline CDR1 reads MNHEY; CDR2 reads SMNVEV (reference sequence). CDR3 in amino acids: CASSPSRPGSEAFF. The CDR3 DNA follows: TGTGCCAGCAGTCCCTCCCGGCCGGGCTCTGAAGCTTTCTTT.

This clonotype turned up a few times. This sequence joins TRBV5-1 and TRBJ1-4; D call uncertain. CDR3 length: 16 amino acids. CDR1 and CDR2 (germline): SGHRS, YFSETQ. Trimming removed 1 base from V and 4 bases from J, with 14 bases in between. The CDR3: CASSLRMMGINEKLFF. As DNA, the CDR3 is TGCGCCAGCAGCTTGCGGATGATGGGAATTAATGAAAAACTGTTTTTT.

This clonotype was observed once. The chain employs TRBV6-1 and TRBJ1-4; 11 bases are shared with TRBD1. CDR3 length: 17 amino acids. Trimming removed 2 bases from V and 7 bases from J; junction bases left unmatched: 9. The germline V gene encodes CDR1 MNHNS and CDR2 SASEGT. In nucleotides, the CDR3 is TGTGCCAGCAGTGAATCCGCCGGGGACAGGGGGTCTGAAAAACTGTTTTTT. This gives the protein CASSESAGDRGSEKLFF.

This clonotype was detected only a few times. This rearrangement joins TRBV20-1 to TRBJ1-4; 7 bases are a match to TRBD1. The ends lost 1 base at V and 4 bases at J; junction bases unmatched: 9. The CDR3 is made up of 16 amino acids. In germline, CDR1 is DFQATT, CDR2 SNEGSKA (reference sequence). The CDR3 DNA sequence: TGCAGTGCTAGAGCGCAAGACAGGGATGTTAATGAAAAACTGTTTTTT. Amino acid sequence: CSARAQDRDVNEKLFF.

Many counts were recorded for this clonotype. V is TRBV15 and J is TRBJ1-5; 8 nucleotides align to TRBD1. Germline V lookup: CDR1 LNHNV, CDR2 YYDKDF (reference sequence). The CDR3 is 16 residues long. J gave up 5 bases and V 0 bases, and 6 bases lay outside the gene matches. The CDR3 loop is CATSREEGQGHQPQHF. DNA for the CDR3: TGTGCCACCAGCAGAGAGGAAGGACAGGGACATCAGCCCCAGCATTTT. The full variable domain, with the rest looked up from reference TRBV15 and TRBJ1-5, is DAMVIQNPRYQVTQFGKPVTLSCSQTLNHNVMYWYQQKSSQAPKLLFHYYDKDFNNEADTPDNFQSRRPNTSFCFLDIRSPGLGDTAMYLCATSREEGQGHQPQHFGDGTRLSIL.

The chain joins TRBV5-1 to TRBJ2-1; 9 bases are a match to TRBD2. The CDR3 is 17 residues long. J lost 4 bases, V lost 0 bases, and 8 bases had no gene match. The germline V gene encodes CDR1 SGHRS and CDR2 YFSETQ. Written as DNA, the CDR3 is TGCGCCAGCAGCTTGGCCCTAGCGGGGCCTTCTTACAATGAGCAGTTCTTC. Its protein is CASSLALAGPSYNEQFF.

This clonotype was observed at least ten times. The V gene is TRBV6-1, the J gene TRBJ1-1, with TRBD1 as a possible D gene (6 bases). The CDR3 consists of 13 residues. Germline V gene lookup returns CDR1 MNHNS and CDR2 SASEGT. V gave up 8 bases and J gave up 3 bases, with 13 bases separating them. Here the CDR3 reads CASSEGGHTEAFF. The DNA of the CDR3 is TGTGCCAGCTCCGAGGGGGGCCACACTGAAGCTTTCTTT.

J is TRBJ1-6 and V is TRBV5-5, with D possibly TRBD1 on 5 matching bases. The V end was cut by 0 bases, the J end by 13 bases, with 11 bases between. The CDR3 length is 13 residues. CDR1 is SGHKS, CDR2 YYEKEE, per germline (reference sequence). CDR3 residues: CASSLEQEYPLHF. CDR3 coding DNA: TGTGCCAGCAGCTTGGAACAGGAGTATCCCCTCCACTTT.

The table lists this clonotype with a few counts. This chain uses TRBV5-1 with TRBJ1-2; D is ambiguous. The CDR3 runs 13 residues. Trimming took 3 bases from V and 3 from J, leaving 9 bases between them. Germline V gives CDR1 SGHRS, CDR2 YFSETQ. Here the CDR3 DNA reads TGCGCCAGCAGCTCAGAGAGAGACTATGGCTACACCTTC. It specifies CASSSERDYGYTF.

The genes are TRBV5-6 and TRBJ2-1; TRBD2 is a possible D gene (5 bases). The ends were cut back, 2 bases at V and 8 bases at J, with 17 bases in the middle. CDR1 SGHDT and CDR2 YYEEEE come from the germline V gene. The CDR3 is made up of 15 amino acids. The CDR3 loop is CASSFLAGLGDEQFF. The CDR3 region has the DNA TGTGCCAGCAGCTTTCTGGCTGGACTCGGCGATGAGCAGTTCTTC.

The chain combines TRBV5-5 with TRBJ2-7; D might be TRBD1 or TRBD2, each matching 5 bases. Trimming took 0 bases from V and 8 from J, leaving 18 bases between them. The CDR3 covers 15 residues. Germline CDR1 is SGHKS and CDR2 is YYEKEE (reference sequence). CDR3 in DNA: TGTGCCAGCAGCTTGGGGTGGGGGAGCCAAAATAAGCAGTACTTC. As protein: CASSLGWGSQNKQYF.

The rearrangement joins TRBV9 to TRBJ2-5; 7 bases map to TRBD1. Germline V lookup: CDR1 SGDLS, CDR2 YYNGEE. The CDR3 has 15 amino acids. V was clipped by 4 bases and J by 4 bases; unmatched bases: 10. CDR3 protein: CASSPRQGTVETQYF. The CDR3 DNA reads TGTGCCAGCAGCCCCCGACAGGGAACAGTAGAGACCCAGTACTTC.

The chain has TRBV6-1 and TRBJ2-7, with 9 bases lining up with TRBD1. Germline loops: CDR1 MNHNS, CDR2 SASEGT. This CDR3 has 14 residues. V lost 6 bases to trimming and J lost 7 bases; unmatched junction nucleotides: 10. CDR3 in amino acids: CASRPGTGTREQYF. The CDR3 DNA reads TGTGCCAGCAGACCCGGGACAGGGACTCGGGAGCAGTACTTC.

This chain uses TRBV28 with TRBJ1-2; the D gene is possibly TRBD1 (6 bases). This CDR3 comprises 15 residues. Trimming removed 3 bases from V and 7 bases from J, with 18 bases in between. From germline, CDR1 is MDHEN and CDR2 SYDVKM. As DNA, the CDR3 is TGTGCCAGCAGTTTTCCCAGGGGCCGCCCGGGTGGCTACACCTTC. Translating gives CASSFPRGRPGGYTF.

This chain joins TRBV6-5 and TRBJ2-3; 12 nucleotides line up with TRBD1. Germline-derived CDR1 and CDR2 are MNHEY and SVGAGI. Losses at the gene ends were 0 bases for V and 4 bases for J; bases not matched to a gene: 5. CDR3 length: 17 amino acids. CDR3 region: CASSYSGTGGLADTQYF. The CDR3 nucleotides read TGTGCCAGCAGTTACTCGGGGACAGGGGGCCTCGCAGATACGCAGTATTTT.

The J gene is TRBJ2-2, the V gene TRBV6-2 or TRBV6-3; D call uncertain. CDR3 size: 15 residues. CDR1 and CDR2 (germline): MNHEY, SVGEGT. V shed 4 bases and J shed 3 bases, with 12 bases lying between them. The CDR3 sequence is CASSSSAWDTGELFF. The CDR3, as DNA: TGTGCCAGCAGTTCCTCCGCCTGGGACACCGGGGAGCTGTTTTTT.

The chain has TRBV6-4 and TRBJ2-1; 10 bases agree with TRBD1. Germline trimming cut 6 bases from V and 9 bases from J; bases unmatched to any gene: 14. Germline CDR1 reads MRHNA; CDR2 reads SNTAGT. The CDR3 sequence is 16 residues long. CDR3 in DNA: TGTGCCAGCAGCGTTACGGCGGGACAGGGGAATAGTGAGCAGTTCTTC. It is translated as CASSVTAGQGNSEQFF.

Concerning this clonotype: The junction shows a germline mismatch at one end, possibly a read error. This chain uses TRBV7-7 with TRBJ2-7; possible D gene TRBD2, 6 bases. This CDR3 has 17 amino acids. CDR1 is SSHAT and CDR2 is FNYEAQ in the germline V gene (reference sequence). CDR3 bases: TGTGCTAGCAGCCCTTTTCCCCCGGGGGAGGTACCCTACGAGCAGTACTTC. It yields the protein CASSPFPPGEVPYEQYF.

There are a few counts of this clonotype. This sequence joins TRBV4-1 and TRBJ2-5; 7 bases line up with TRBD2. Trimming took 4 bases from V and 3 from J; bases not matched to a gene: 11. The CDR3 is 16 residues long. The V gene's germline CDR1 is MGHRA and CDR2 YSYEKL. The CDR3 loop is CASSPRSLGGEETQYF. The CDR3 bases are TGCGCCAGCAGCCCCCGTTCTTTGGGGGGGGAAGAGACCCAGTACTTC.